These T cell receptor beta chains were read from a single sample in a study of T cells expressing NK-cell markers. TCRdb reprocessed the 5' RACE reads, with one entry per CDR3 protein and no DNA. The sample holds about 160,000 distinct CDR3 sequences. Source material: blood T cells: a sorted CD56 or NKG2C T cell subset, CD4+ or CD8+ T cells, or bulk PBMC T cells (not recorded which). Receptors originate from a man aged 18-75 years in good health. CDR3s include the opening cysteine and the closing phenylalanine or tryptophan.

j_call: TRBJ2-1
v_call: TRBV23-1
cdr3_aa: CASSQNVTSGGGGFGDNEQFF

j_call: TRBJ1-4
v_call: TRBV7-6
cdr3_aa: CASSLKSGFREKLFF

j_call: TRBJ1-1
v_call: TRBV6-5
cdr3_aa: CASSPGQGEAFF

j_call: TRBJ1-6
v_call: TRBV7-9
cdr3_aa: CASSFLPPGTDNSPLHF

j_call: TRBJ2-3
v_call: TRBV11-1
cdr3_aa: CASGLAGASTDTQYF

j_call: TRBJ2-1
v_call: TRBV13
cdr3_aa: CASSFQVLGYNEQFF

j_call: TRBJ2-3
v_call: TRBV20-1
cdr3_aa: CSAQLAGGPSDTQYF

j_call: TRBJ2-7
v_call: TRBV7-9
cdr3_aa: CASSSAGGLSYEQYF

j_call: TRBJ2-1
v_call: TRBV3-1
cdr3_aa: CASSGTESSYNEQFF

j_call: TRBJ2-1
v_call: TRBV30
cdr3_aa: CAGTRVLYNEQFF

j_call: TRBJ2-7
v_call: TRBV27
cdr3_aa: CASSLSRGSNYEQYF

j_call: TRBJ1-3
v_call: TRBV6-5
cdr3_aa: CASSYGLWGRGDGNTIYF

j_call: TRBJ2-7
v_call: TRBV21-1
cdr3_aa: CASSKGWEGQGFSYEQYF

j_call: TRBJ1-5
v_call: TRBV4-1
cdr3_aa: CASSRNRDSNQPQHF

j_call: TRBJ2-5
v_call: TRBV24-1
cdr3_aa: CATSDSVNRGAQYF

j_call: TRBJ2-3
v_call: TRBV3-1
cdr3_aa: CASSHETSGYTDTQYF

j_call: TRBJ2-7
v_call: TRBV5-1
cdr3_aa: CASRGGGDYEQYF

j_call: TRBJ2-5
v_call: TRBV10-3
cdr3_aa: CAISEGDRGRETQYF

j_call: TRBJ2-7
v_call: TRBV20-1
cdr3_aa: CSARDPRAKDYEQYF

j_call: TRBJ2-1
v_call: TRBV3-1
cdr3_aa: CASSYGRGNNEQFF

j_call: TRBJ1-1
v_call: TRBV6-1
cdr3_aa: CASTWGGDTEAFF

j_call: TRBJ2-7
v_call: TRBV20-1
cdr3_aa: CSARGPLGAYSYEQYF

j_call: TRBJ1-2
v_call: TRBV15
cdr3_aa: CATSTRQGADYGYTF

j_call: TRBJ2-1
v_call: TRBV5-1
cdr3_aa: CASSLRAGGSNEQFF

j_call: TRBJ2-7
v_call: TRBV28
cdr3_aa: CASSSMTSGGPFYEQYF

j_call: TRBJ2-4
v_call: TRBV7-8
cdr3_aa: CASSLIRGGDIQYF

j_call: TRBJ1-1
v_call: TRBV12-3/TRBV12-4
cdr3_aa: CASSWSGTNTEAFF

j_call: TRBJ1-3
v_call: TRBV6-5
cdr3_aa: CASSNSAGLGNTIYF

j_call: TRBJ2-7
v_call: TRBV2
cdr3_aa: CASYVRVEQYF

j_call: TRBJ2-1
v_call: TRBV2
cdr3_aa: CASSLGTDYNEQFF

j_call: TRBJ2-7
v_call: TRBV3-1
cdr3_aa: CASSQDPGLVTYEQYF

j_call: TRBJ2-5
v_call: TRBV12-3/TRBV12-4
cdr3_aa: CASSKPRTGWGTQYF

j_call: TRBJ2-5
v_call: TRBV6-2/TRBV6-3
cdr3_aa: CASSTQRGGNQETQYF

j_call: TRBJ1-6
v_call: TRBV20-1
cdr3_aa: CSAIDGNYNSPLHF

j_call: TRBJ2-1
v_call: TRBV7-3
cdr3_aa: CASSRGTSSYNEQFF

j_call: TRBJ1-1
v_call: TRBV7-7
cdr3_aa: CASRPLTGTTPEAFF

j_call: TRBJ2-5
v_call: TRBV28
cdr3_aa: CASSPRLAGPLQETQYF

j_call: TRBJ2-1
v_call: TRBV9
cdr3_aa: CASSVDWSGESVYNEQFF

j_call: TRBJ2-3
v_call: TRBV7-9
cdr3_aa: CASSPRRDTQYF

j_call: TRBJ1-4
v_call: TRBV12-3/TRBV12-4
cdr3_aa: CASSRTGFEKLFF

j_call: TRBJ2-7
v_call: TRBV27
cdr3_aa: CASKPDRGGDEQYF

j_call: TRBJ2-7
v_call: TRBV13
cdr3_aa: CASSFTGGPLGEQYF

j_call: TRBJ1-2
v_call: TRBV18
cdr3_aa: CASSPVETTGQGDGYTF

j_call: TRBJ2-3
v_call: TRBV5-1
cdr3_aa: CASSQRATGTDTQYF

j_call: TRBJ1-4
v_call: TRBV5-1
cdr3_aa: CASSLEGVGDEKLFF